The clone carrying this T cell receptor beta chain was found many times. Its specificity is not known. This specimen belongs to a study of Graves' ophthalmopathy and Graves' hyperthyroidism. Overall study findings and caveats: Appearing in blood as well were most expanded thyroid clonotypes above 0.001 frequency. Progression of ophthalmopathy was predicted by the model with approximately 71% sensitivity and 72.22% specificity.

The V gene's germline CDR1 is DFQATT and CDR2 SNEGSKA (reference sequence). Trimming left V 0 bases short and J 2 bases short, with 16 bases between. The length of the CDR3 is 16 residues. Stable hyperthyroidism was defined by absence of ophthalmopathy within 18 months of follow-up. A diagnosis was made from clinical symptoms together with serum thyroxine, TRAb, thyroid ultrasound and orbital computed tomography. Scientists amplified the TCR beta CDR3 regions from RNA transcripts. HTBI primers served in a first-round RT-PCR, which a second-round multiplex PCR followed. TCRdb itself ran the multiplex PCR reads through MiXCR, one entry per CDR3 protein. The data contain a few hundred thousand distinct CDR3 sequences, about a sixth of them seen just once; the ten biggest clones take up roughly 2.4%.

This chain connects TRBV20-1 to TRBJ2-5, with D possibly matching TRBD1 (6 bases). The TCR was taken from an adult woman with stable Graves' hyperthyroidism. What was sequenced was peripheral blood. The CDR3 coding sequence is TGCAGTGCTAGAGAAATTTGGGACATTAGACAAGAGACCCAGTACTTC. Encoded protein: CSAREIWDIRQETQYF.